Listed here are 8 T cell receptor beta chains from one sample, sequenced in a study of T cell responses to AZD1222 COVID-19 vaccine. Method: immunoSEQ multiplex PCR; TCRdb's copy keeps in-frame clones and lacks some. In total, the table holds around 150,000 clones. Sequencing was carried out using peripheral blood. The receptors were gathered from an adult in good health.

V is TRBV19 and J is TRBJ2-6; 7 nucleotides line up with TRBD1. Germline trimming cut 5 bases from V and 0 bases from J; bases unmatched to any gene: 7. The CDR3 runs 17 residues. Per the germline V gene, CDR1 is LNHDA and CDR2 is SQIVND (reference sequence). The CDR3: CASSLGQSGSGANVLTF. The CDR3 nucleotides are TGTGCCAGTAGTTTGGGACAGTCTGGCTCTGGGGCCAACGTCCTGACTTTC.

V usage is TRBV18 and J usage is TRBJ2-1; 8 positions agree with TRBD1. CDR3 length: 15 residues. Per germline, CDR1 KGHSH and CDR2 LQKENI. V lost 2 bases, J lost 0 bases, and 0 bases stayed unmatched. The CDR3 DNA reads as TGTGCCAGCTCACCAGGACAGGGCTCCTACAATGAGCAGTTCTTC. It yields the protein CASSPGQGSYNEQFF. Full variable domain (outside the CDR3, taken from reference TRBV18 and TRBJ2-1): NAGVMQNPRHLVRRRGQEARLRCSPMKGHSHVYWYRQLPEEGLKFMVYLQKENIIDESGMPKERFSAEFPKEGPSILRIQQVVRGDSAAYFCASSPGQGSYNEQFFGPGTRLTVL.

V is TRBV21-1 and J is TRBJ2-7; no DNA check was done on the table's D call, TRBD2. TRBV21-1 is noted as a pseudogene. The CDR3 loop spans 20 amino acids. DNA for the CDR3: TGTGCCAGCAGCCGAGGACGAGTAGGACTAGCGGGGGGGACTTTACGGGAGCAGTACTTC. It specifies CASSRGRVGLAGGTLREQYF.

The chain uses TRBV5-1 and TRBJ2-5; perhaps TRBD2 as D (6 bases). Per the germline V gene, CDR1 is SGHRS and CDR2 is YFSETQ. V lost 0 bases to trimming and J lost 5 bases, with 11 bases between them. The CDR3 is 14 amino acids. The CDR3 sequence: CASSLEYAGETQYF. The CDR3 nucleotides are TGCGCCAGCAGCTTGGAGTACGCGGGGGAGACCCAGTACTTC.

This chain connects TRBV11-2 to TRBJ1-3; 7 nucleotides line up with TRBD1. J was trimmed by 2 bases and V by 5 bases; bases with no gene match: 3. Germline V gene data show CDR1 as SGHAT and CDR2 as FQNNGV. The CDR3 extends over 14 amino acids. CDR3 loop: CASSRDRAGNTIYF. In DNA form, the CDR3 reads TGTGCCAGCAGCCGGGACAGAGCTGGAAACACCATATATTTT.

The chain recombines TRBV19 with TRBJ2-2; D perhaps matches TRBD1 (5 bases). The V end lost 0 bases, the J end lost 6 bases, and 8 bases lay between the germline ends. Germline values: CDR1 LNHDA, CDR2 SQIVND (reference sequence). This CDR3 contains 14 residues. CDR3 DNA: TGTGCCAGTAGTATAGAGGCAGGGCCCGGGGAGCTGTTTTTT. Translation gives CASSIEAGPGELFF.

The V call is TRBV2, the J call TRBJ1-4; 7 bases fit TRBD1. The CDR3 length is 14 residues. Germline V gene lookup returns CDR1 SNHLY and CDR2 FYNNEI. J was trimmed by 8 bases and V by 3 bases; bases with no gene match: 6. The CDR3 region has the DNA TGTGCCAGCAGTGAGCAGGGGGTTGGCGAAAAACTGTTTTTT. Translating gives CASSEQGVGEKLFF. The whole variable domain, filled in from reference TRBV2 and TRBJ1-4, reads EPEVTQTPSHQVTQMGQEVILRCVPISNHLYFYWYRQILGQKVEFLVSFYNNEISEKSEIFDDQFSVERPDGSNFTLKIRSTKLEDSAMYFCASSEQGVGEKLFFGSGTQLSVL.

The V call is TRBV2, the J call TRBJ1-5; perhaps TRBD1 as D (6 bases). The CDR3 length is 15 residues. V shed 7 bases and J shed 0 bases, with 13 bases lying between them. Per the germline V gene, CDR1 is SNHLY and CDR2 is FYNNEI. CDR3 residues: CASKAGHNSNQPQHF. The CDR3 coding sequence is TGTGCCAGCAAGGCGGGACACAATAGCAATCAGCCCCAGCATTTT. The entire variable domain, with the rest obtained from reference TRBV2 and TRBJ1-5, is as follows: EPEVTQTPSHQVTQMGQEVILRCVPISNHLYFYWYRQILGQKVEFLVSFYNNEISEKSEIFDDQFSVERPDGSNFTLKIRSTKLEDSAMYFCASKAGHNSNQPQHFGDGTRLSIL.